A single sample is the source of the 24 T cell receptor beta chains below, sequenced in a study of T cell repertoires in cytomegalovirus infection. TCRdb reanalysed the reads using MiXCR and keeps one entry per CDR3 protein. The repertoire holds more than 350,000 distinct CDR3 sequences, with roughly a third as singletons. Material for sequencing was PBMCs. These receptors originate from a human donor in good health (CMV status not recorded). Some clones in this sample may be carry-over from other donors' samples.

This clonotype has just a few counts. This may come from a read error, since a much larger clone is one base off. The J gene is TRBJ1-2, the V gene TRBV6-6; 7 positions agree with TRBD1. The germline gives CDR1 MNHNY, CDR2 SVGAGI (reference sequence). V gave up 5 bases and J gave up 4 bases; unmatched junction bases: 4. The CDR3 is 13 residues long. CDR3 nucleotides: TGTGCCAGCAGTCCGACAGGGTTCTATGGCTACACCTTC. It yields the protein CASSPTGFYGYTF.

This clonotype was counted a few times. The CDR3 loop reads CSARPTSGGRGELFF. CDR3 nucleotides: TGCAGTGCTAGACCGACTAGCGGGGGGAGGGGGGAGCTGTTTTTT. V is TRBV20-1 and J is TRBJ2-2; 13 bases agree with TRBD2. V lost 2 bases and J lost 8; bases outside the gene matches: 5. This CDR3 spans 15 amino acids. The germline CDR1 and CDR2 sequences are DFQATT and SNEGSKA (reference sequence).

The V and J genes are TRBV24-1 and TRBJ2-2; maybe TRBD2 (6 bases). This CDR3 is built from 14 residues. Trimming pared 10 bases from V and 4 bases from J, leaving 15 bases between. From germline, CDR1 is KGHDR and CDR2 SFDVKD. CDR3 sequence: CATSPGEVTGELFF. DNA of the CDR3: TGTGCCACTTCCCCGGGGGAGGTCACCGGGGAGCTGTTTTTT.

This clonotype was found many times. The chain has TRBV7-3 and TRBJ1-1; D remains ambiguous. The germline V gene encodes CDR1 SGHTA and CDR2 FQGTGA. There are 13 residues in the CDR3. The V end lost 5 bases, the J end lost 6 bases, and 13 bases lay between the germline ends. The CDR3 reads CASSPKRRAEAFF. DNA of the CDR3: TGTGCCAGCAGCCCCAAGAGGAGGGCTGAAGCTTTCTTT.

This sequence joins TRBV3-1 and TRBJ2-7; 10 bases map to TRBD2. V was pared by 6 bases and J by 4 bases, with 9 bases of the junction left unmatched. This CDR3 comprises 15 residues. Per germline, CDR1 LGHDT and CDR2 YNNKEL (reference sequence). In nucleotides, the CDR3 is TGTGCCAGCAGTCCTACCGCTAGCGGGGGTTACGAGCAGTACTTC. It yields the protein CASSPTASGGYEQYF.

This clonotype was detected a few times. The chain carries TRBV12-3 or TRBV12-4 and TRBJ1-1, with D unclear. Trimming left V 3 bases short and J 6 bases short, with 5 bases between. This CDR3 comprises 11 residues. CDR3 region: CASSFAAEAFF. The DNA of the CDR3 is TGTGCCAGCAGTTTTGCCGCTGAAGCTTTCTTT.

This clonotype was counted between two and nine times. The V call is TRBV11-2, the J call TRBJ2-7; TRBD1 aligns across 10 bases. Germline V CDR1 and CDR2: SGHAT, FQNNGV. With V trimmed by 4 bases and J by 2 bases, 5 bases remained unmatched. The CDR3 totals 15 residues. CDR3 residues: CASSSLGQGTYEQYF. CDR3 sequence (DNA): TGTGCCAGCAGCTCCCTGGGACAGGGGACCTACGAGCAGTACTTC.

Regarding this clonotype: Being one base from a much bigger clone, this may be a read error. The chain combines TRBV6-1 with TRBJ2-7; D gene unclear. With 3 bases removed from V and 3 bases from J, the gap between germline ends came to 3 bases. From germline, CDR1 is MNHNS and CDR2 SASEGT. There are 11 residues in the CDR3. CDR3 sequence (DNA): TGTGCCAGCAGTGACGTCTACGAGCAGTACTTC. Protein sequence: CASSDVYEQYF.

This clonotype was seen many times. The genes are TRBV7-2 and TRBJ1-3; 8 bases align to TRBD1. This CDR3 comprises 16 residues. V shed 0 bases, J shed 1 base, and the junction held 2 bases outside the gene matches. Germline CDR1 SGHTA, CDR2 FQGNSA. For the CDR3, the DNA is TGTGCCAGCAGCTTAGCCCGGACAGGGTCTGGAAACACCATATATTTT. Amino acid sequence: CASSLARTGSGNTIYF.

The chain recombines TRBV6-4 with TRBJ2-1, with 11 nucleotides matching TRBD1. V was pared by 3 bases and J by 8 bases, with 6 bases of the junction left unmatched. Germline CDR1 reads MRHNA; CDR2 reads SNTAGT. The CDR3 covers 15 residues. CDR3 sequence reads: CASSEGTGGVDEQFF. The CDR3 DNA reads TGTGCCAGCAGTGAAGGGACAGGGGGTGTGGATGAGCAGTTCTTC.

This clonotype has ten or more counts. This chain uses TRBV5-4 with TRBJ1-2; 7 positions agree with TRBD1. Germline loops: CDR1 SGHNT, CDR2 YYREEE (reference sequence). The length of the CDR3 is 14 residues. The J segment lost 3 bases and the V segment lost 4 bases, leaving 6 bases of the junction unmatched. The CDR3 here is CASSPWTGDYGYTF. The CDR3 bases are TGTGCCAGCAGCCCTTGGACAGGCGACTATGGCTACACCTTC.

There are a few counts of this clonotype. The CDR3 is CASSFQDGPNTEAFF. In DNA, the CDR3 is TGTGCCAGTAGTTTCCAGGACGGCCCGAACACTGAAGCTTTCTTT. V usage is TRBV19 and J usage is TRBJ1-1; D remains ambiguous. The V end lost 5 bases, the J end lost 1 base, and 14 bases lay between the germline ends. There are 15 residues in the CDR3. The germline V gene encodes CDR1 LNHDA and CDR2 SQIVND (reference sequence).

A remark on this clonotype: An end of the junction does not agree with germline; a read error may underlie this. This chain connects TRBV5-1 to TRBJ2-7, with 9 positions matching TRBD2. The CDR3 is made up of 15 amino acids. Germline CDR1 SGHRS, CDR2 YFSETQ. DNA of the CDR3: TGCGACAGCAGCTTGGAAGCGGGGGGATACTACGAGCAGTACTTC. It is translated as CDSSLEAGGYYEQYF. Combining the CDR3 with reference TRBV5-1 and TRBJ2-7 gives the whole variable domain KAGVTQTPRYLIKTRGQQVTLSCSPISGHRSVSWYQQTPGQGLQFLFEYFSETQRNKGNFPGRFSGRQFSNSRSEMNVSTLELGDSALYLCDSSLEAGGYYEQYFGPGTRLTVT.

This clonotype was detected many times. V is TRBV7-2 and J is TRBJ1-1; 7 positions agree with TRBD1. The junction had 2 bases not matched to a gene; V was cut back by 3 bases and J by 7 bases. The CDR3 is made up of 12 amino acids. Per germline, CDR1 SGHTA and CDR2 FQGNSA. The CDR3 protein is CASSFGTDEAFF. CDR3 bases: TGTGCCAGCAGCTTCGGGACAGATGAAGCTTTCTTT.

The V and J genes are TRBV3-1 and TRBJ1-1; D unclear. Trimming removed 4 bases at V and 5 bases at J, with 14 bases between. This CDR3 has 14 amino acids. Germline values: CDR1 LGHDT, CDR2 YNNKEL (reference sequence). CDR3 protein: CASSLKSRRTEAFF. As DNA, the CDR3 is TGTGCCAGCAGCCTAAAGAGTCGTAGGACTGAAGCTTTCTTT.

V gene TRBV4-3 combines with J gene TRBJ1-5; 8 bases are shared with TRBD1. Germline CDR1 reads LGHNA; CDR2 reads YSLEER. V lost 1 base to trimming and J lost 4 bases; unmatched junction nucleotides: 3. The CDR3 sequence is 15 residues long. The CDR3 loop reads CASSQATGENQPQHF. CDR3 nucleotide sequence: TGCGCCAGCAGCCAAGCGACAGGGGAAAATCAGCCCCAGCATTTT.

The chain has TRBV12-3 or TRBV12-4 and TRBJ1-2; tentatively, D is TRBD1 (5 bases). V was pared by 0 bases and J by 6 bases, with 23 bases between. The CDR3 covers 18 residues. The CDR3 loop is CASSLALSDTHMGHGYTF. CDR3 in DNA: TGTGCCAGCAGTTTAGCGCTTTCGGACACCCACATGGGACATGGCTACACCTTC.

This clonotype was observed a handful of times. The V gene is TRBV28, the J gene TRBJ1-4; no clear D gene. The V gene's germline CDR1 is MDHEN and CDR2 SYDVKM. The germline V and J ends were trimmed by 10 bases and 3 bases, with 12 bases remaining between them. The CDR3 consists of 13 residues. The CDR3 sequence is CATARQANEKLFF. In nucleotides, the CDR3 is TGTGCCACCGCGAGGCAGGCTAATGAAAAACTGTTTTTT.

This clonotype was seen only a few times. The chain joins TRBV6-1 to TRBJ1-1, with D unresolved. Trimming removed 6 bases at V and 3 bases at J, with 17 bases between. The CDR3 runs 15 residues. CDR1 and CDR2 from the germline V gene are MNHNS and SASEGT. The CDR3 loop is CASSSQDPRDTEAFF. For the CDR3, the DNA is TGTGCCAGCAGCTCTCAGGATCCCCGCGACACTGAAGCTTTCTTT.

This clonotype turned up a few times. The chain recombines TRBV28 with TRBJ2-1; D call uncertain. This CDR3 comprises 15 residues. Trimming took off 2 bases at V and 7 bases at J, with 15 bases between the two ends. Per germline, CDR1 MDHEN and CDR2 SYDVKM. CDR3 sequence: CASSLVGQNRNEQFF. For the CDR3, the DNA is TGTGCCAGCAGTTTAGTAGGGCAGAATCGGAATGAGCAGTTCTTC.

In its sample, this clonotype was seen a few times. The chain recombines TRBV6-2 or TRBV6-3 with TRBJ2-7, with D tentatively TRBD1 or TRBD2 (5 bases each). Germline loops: CDR1 MNHEY, CDR2 SVGEGT. The CDR3 is made up of 17 amino acids. V shed 2 bases and J shed 0 bases, with 17 bases lying between them. CDR3 sequence reads: CASSYGVTGPYSYEQYF. In DNA form, the CDR3 reads TGTGCCAGCAGTTACGGCGTAACGGGACCGTACTCCTACGAGCAGTACTTC.

The chain has TRBV19 and TRBJ2-3; 12 nucleotides match TRBD2. After removal of 5 bases from V and 2 bases from J, the junction contained 17 bases not matched to a gene. Germline lookup yields CDR1 LNHDA and CDR2 SQIVND (reference sequence). CDR3 length: 20 residues. For the CDR3, the DNA is TGTGCCAGTAGTGCAACAGTACTAGCGGGGGGCCGATACTTCACAGATACGCAGTATTTT. Translation gives CASSATVLAGGRYFTDTQYF.

V gene TRBV11-2 combines with J gene TRBJ1-6; unclear D gene. This CDR3 is built from 14 residues. In germline, CDR1 is SGHAT, CDR2 FQNNGV. Trimming stripped 3 bases from V and 3 bases from J, with 6 bases between. CDR3: CASSFRDYNSPLHF. The CDR3 DNA reads as TGTGCCAGCAGCTTTAGGGACTATAATTCACCCCTCCACTTT. The full variable domain, rest sourced from reference TRBV11-2 and TRBJ1-6, is EAGVAQSPRYKIIEKRQSVAFWCNPISGHATLYWYQQILGQGPKLLIQFQNNGVVDDSQLPKDRFSAERLKGVDSTLKIQPAKLEDSAVYLCASSFRDYNSPLHFGNGTRLTVT.

J is TRBJ2-7 and V is TRBV6-2 or TRBV6-3, with D possibly matching TRBD1 (6 bases). V was shortened by 4 bases and J by 5 bases, with 21 bases between the two germline ends. The CDR3 loop spans 16 amino acids. The germline V gene has CDR1 MNHEY and CDR2 SVGEGT. The CDR3 coding sequence is TGTGCCAGCAGTTCCAGGACAGTGCTAATCTTCAACGAGCAGTACTTC. It is translated as CASSSRTVLIFNEQYF.